This TCR beta chain was profiled in a study of ipilimumab plus nivolumab after autologous stem cell transplantation. This CDR3 spans 15 amino acids. Germline V gene sequence: CDR1 MNHEY, CDR2 SVGAGI. V was pared by 4 bases and J by 7 bases, with 14 bases between. Profiling relied on immunoSEQ multiplex PCR, and the TCRdb table lists in-frame clones only, not all of them. This sample carries fewer than 30,000 clones, approximately 86% of them seen once, and the ten largest clones take around 5.2%. Checkpoint therapy with ipilimumab 1 mg/kg began 14 to 28 days after transplant. The TCR was taken from a male donor with diffuse large B-cell lymphoma. The source material was PBMCs, sampled in a trial of ipilimumab plus nivolumab as post-transplant consolidation. The chain couples TRBV6-5 to TRBJ1-6; tentative D call: TRBD1 (5 bases). Here the CDR3 DNA reads TGTGCCAGCAGTTCACGAGGGACTCCAAATTCACCCCTCCACTTT. This encodes CASSSRGTPNSPLHF.